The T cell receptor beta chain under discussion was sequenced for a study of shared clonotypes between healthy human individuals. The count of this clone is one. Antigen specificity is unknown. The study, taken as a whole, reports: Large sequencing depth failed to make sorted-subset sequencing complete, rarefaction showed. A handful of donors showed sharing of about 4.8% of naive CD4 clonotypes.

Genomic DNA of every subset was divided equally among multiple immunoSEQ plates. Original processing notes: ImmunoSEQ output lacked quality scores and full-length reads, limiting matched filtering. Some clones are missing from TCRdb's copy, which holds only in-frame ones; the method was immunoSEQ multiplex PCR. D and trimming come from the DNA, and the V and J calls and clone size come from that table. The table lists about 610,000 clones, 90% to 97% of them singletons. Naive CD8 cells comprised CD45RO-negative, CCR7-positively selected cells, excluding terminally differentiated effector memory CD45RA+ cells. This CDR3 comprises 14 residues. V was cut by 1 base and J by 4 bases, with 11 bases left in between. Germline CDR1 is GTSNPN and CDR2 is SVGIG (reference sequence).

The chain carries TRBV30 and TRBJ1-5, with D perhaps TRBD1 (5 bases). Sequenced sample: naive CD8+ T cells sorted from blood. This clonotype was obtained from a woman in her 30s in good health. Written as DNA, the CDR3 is TGTGCCTGGAGTGAGGGGTCTGGAAATCAGCCCCAGCATTTT. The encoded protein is CAWSEGSGNQPQHF.